These 27 T cell receptor beta chains share one sample of origin, sequenced in a study of cytomegalovirus exposure and HLA in healthy donors. The repertoire was sequenced with immunoSEQ multiplex PCR; TCRdb's copy has only in-frame clones and lacks some. This sample has 35,000 to 50,000 clones, with around 90% found just once. Material: PBMCs. The source is a man aged 18 to 30 in good health and CMV-seronegative.

The genes are TRBV29-1 and TRBJ2-4; weak D call: TRBD1 (5 bases). This CDR3 is 13 amino acids long. Looked up from germline, CDR1 is SQVTM and CDR2 is ANQGSEA. With 5 bases removed from V and 8 bases from J, the gap between germline ends came to 16 bases. The CDR3 DNA reads TGCAGCGTTAAGACAGCCCCCGGTGACATTCAGTACTTC. Protein product: CSVKTAPGDIQYF.

This chain connects TRBV5-1 to TRBJ2-1; no clear D gene. The germline CDR1 and CDR2 sequences are SGHRS and YFSETQ. The CDR3 is 13 amino acids. Trimming removed 2 bases at V and 6 bases at J, with 9 bases between. Here the CDR3 DNA reads TGCGCCAGCAGCTTACAAACGCCCAATGAGCAGTTCTTC. Its protein is CASSLQTPNEQFF.

This clone was recorded only once. The V gene is TRBV6-1, the J gene TRBJ1-2; TRBD1 matches 7 bases. The V gene end was trimmed by 6 bases and the J gene end by 4 bases; junction bases not matched to a gene: 8. CDR1 is MNHNS, CDR2 SASEGT, per germline. This CDR3 has 14 amino acids. The CDR3 spells CASRESGTAYGYTF. CDR3 DNA: TGTGCCAGCAGAGAGTCCGGGACAGCCTATGGCTACACCTTC.

Sample share makes this clone medium-sized. The V and J genes are TRBV6-1 and TRBJ2-5; D remains ambiguous. The CDR3 is made up of 14 amino acids. V lost 7 bases, J lost 0 bases, and 12 bases lay in between. The germline gives CDR1 MNHNS, CDR2 SASEGT. This chain's CDR3 is CASMAPDYQETQYF. The CDR3 DNA reads TGTGCCAGCATGGCCCCAGACTACCAAGAGACCCAGTACTTC.

This clone was found once. CDR3 residues: CASKRTGENTQYF. In DNA, the CDR3 is TGTGCCAGCAAGCGGACAGGGGAGAATACGCAGTATTTT. The genes are TRBV6-5 and TRBJ2-3; 9 positions match TRBD1. The CDR3 contains 13 residues. V lost 7 bases and J lost 7; bases outside the gene matches: 6. Germline CDR1 MNHEY, CDR2 SVGAGI.

The chain links TRBV4-3 to TRBJ2-7, with a weak D call TRBD1 (6 bases). The V and J ends lost 0 bases and 5 bases respectively, with 11 bases between them. Germline V gives CDR1 LGHNA, CDR2 YSLEER. The CDR3 spans 14 residues. The CDR3 loop is CASSQDTGLHEQYF. DNA of the CDR3: TGCGCCAGCAGCCAAGATACAGGGTTGCACGAGCAGTACTTC.

The V call is TRBV28, the J call TRBJ2-7; perhaps TRBD2 as D (5 bases). Trimming left V 5 bases short and J 0 bases short, with 20 bases between. Germline V gene sequence: CDR1 MDHEN, CDR2 SYDVKM. The CDR3 consists of 17 residues. The DNA of the CDR3 is TGTGCCAGCAGTCTCCCTCCGACTGGGAGAAGCTCCTACGAGCAGTACTTC. This encodes CASSLPPTGRSSYEQYF.

This clone was seen only once. The chain combines TRBV19 with TRBJ1-5; no clear D. Germline V gene data show CDR1 as LNHDA and CDR2 as SQIVND (reference sequence). The CDR3 length is 13 residues. The ends were cut back, 8 bases at V and 5 bases at J, with 13 bases in the middle. In DNA, the CDR3 is TGTGCCAGTTCAGAGGGATTGTATCAGCCCCAGCATTTT. This gives the protein CASSEGLYQPQHF.

The chain recombines TRBV4-3 with TRBJ2-1; TRBD2 matches 10 bases. From germline, CDR1 is LGHNA and CDR2 YSLEER. This CDR3 is 18 amino acids long. V lost 5 bases and J lost 0; bases outside the gene matches: 10. For the CDR3, the DNA is TGCGCCAGCAGCAACATGGCTAGCGGGGGCTCCTCCTACAATGAGCAGTTCTTC. As protein: CASSNMASGGSSYNEQFF.

The gene calls are TRBV7-2 and TRBJ1-2; maybe TRBD1 (6 bases). The germline CDR1 and CDR2 sequences are SGHTA and FQGNSA. V was pared by 4 bases and J by 2 bases, with 11 bases between. The CDR3 loop spans 14 amino acids. The CDR3 bases are TGTGCCAGCAGCTCCAGGACAGTGAACTATGGCTACACCTTC. Encoded protein: CASSSRTVNYGYTF.

This chain links TRBV5-5 with TRBJ2-1; tentative D call: TRBD1 (5 bases). Trimming removed 4 bases from V and 8 bases from J, with 10 bases in between. Germline assignment: CDR1 SGHKS and CDR2 YYEKEE (reference sequence). This CDR3 comprises 12 residues. CDR3 loop: CASSTQGDEQFF. CDR3 in DNA: TGTGCCAGCAGCACCCAGGGCGATGAGCAGTTCTTC.

V gene TRBV5-4 combines with J gene TRBJ1-1; a weak D match, TRBD1 (5 bases). The V end was cut by 3 bases, the J end by 5 bases, with 17 bases between. The CDR3 is made up of 15 amino acids. The germline V gene has CDR1 SGHNT and CDR2 YYREEE (reference sequence). The CDR3 loop is CASSSKRQKRTEAFF. CDR3 nucleotide sequence: TGTGCCAGCAGCTCTAAACGACAGAAACGAACTGAAGCTTTCTTT.

The chain is built from TRBV6-5 and TRBJ1-2; D is unresolved. The CDR3 has 11 residues. From germline, CDR1 is MNHEY and CDR2 SVGAGI. Trimming left V 8 bases short and J 0 bases short, with 4 bases between. The CDR3 sequence: CASSANYGYTF. The CDR3 nucleotides read TGTGCCAGCTCCGCTAACTATGGCTACACCTTC.

The sample holds one count of this clone. The rearrangement joins TRBV15 to TRBJ2-5; 7 bases agree with TRBD2. CDR3 size: 14 residues. Germline-derived CDR1 and CDR2 are LNHNV and YYDKDF (reference sequence). V dropped 1 base and J dropped 4; count of bases not matched to a gene: 3. CDR3 in DNA: TGTGCCACCAGCAGAGGGGTAGCGGGAGAGACCCAGTACTTC. It specifies CATSRGVAGETQYF.

CDR3 sequence (DNA): TGCGCCAGCAGCCTGGGGACAGGGGCGTACAATGAGCAGTTCTTC. Protein: CASSLGTGAYNEQFF. The rearrangement uses TRBV5-1 and TRBJ2-1; 10 bases map to TRBD1. J gave up 4 bases and V 4 bases, and 5 bases lay outside the gene matches. The germline V gene has CDR1 SGHRS and CDR2 YFSETQ. CDR3 length equals 15 residues.

V and J are TRBV5-6 and TRBJ1-5; perhaps TRBD1 as D (6 bases). V was pared by 4 bases and J by 3 bases, with 11 bases between. The CDR3 is made up of 14 amino acids. The germline V gene has CDR1 SGHDT and CDR2 YYEEEE. The chain's CDR3 is CASSTQGLNQPQHF. CDR3 bases: TGTGCCAGCAGCACACAGGGCCTCAATCAGCCCCAGCATTTT.

This chain uses TRBV5-1 with TRBJ2-6; TRBD1 aligns across 9 bases. J was trimmed by 2 bases and V by 4 bases; bases with no gene match: 16. Per the germline V gene, CDR1 is SGHRS and CDR2 is YFSETQ. The CDR3 is 20 residues long. CDR3 coding DNA: TGCGCCAGCAGCGCAACAGGGGGCGCGGGCCTGGGGACTGGGGCCAACGTCCTGACTTTC. Protein: CASSATGGAGLGTGANVLTF. Together with reference TRBV5-1 and TRBJ2-6, the CDR3 gives the full variable domain: KAGVTQTPRYLIKTRGQQVTLSCSPISGHRSVSWYQQTPGQGLQFLFEYFSETQRNKGNFPGRFSGRQFSNSRSEMNVSTLELGDSALYLCASSATGGAGLGTGANVLTFGAGSRLTVL.

The chain links TRBV7-2 to TRBJ1-2, with D unclear. Trimming cost V 2 bases and J 2 bases, with 6 bases left between them. Germline CDR1 is SGHTA and CDR2 is FQGNSA. This CDR3 is 13 amino acids long. CDR3 nucleotide sequence: TGTGCCAGCAGCTTAAAACAAAACTATGGCTACACCTTC. This gives the protein CASSLKQNYGYTF.

Points on this clone: The junction shows a germline mismatch at one end, possibly a read error. The same CDR3 can be traced to other DNA sequences in this sample. V usage is TRBV29-1 and J usage is TRBJ2-7, with 8 bases that match TRBD2. Germline V gene sequence: CDR1 SQVTM, CDR2 ANQGSEA. This CDR3 comprises 15 residues. CDR3 DNA: TGCTGCGTCGGGGGGGGGAGGGAGGGCCTCTACGAGCAGTACTTC. Residues: CCVGGGREGLYEQYF.

The V and J genes are TRBV6-5 and TRBJ1-5; D may be TRBD1 (5 bases). Trimming stripped 8 bases from V and 4 bases from J, with 15 bases between. CDR3 length equals 14 residues. Germline lookup yields CDR1 MNHEY and CDR2 SVGAGI. The CDR3 sequence: CASCEQAENQPQHF. CDR3 nucleotide sequence: TGTGCCAGCTGCGAACAGGCTGAGAATCAGCCCCAGCATTTT.

The chain uses TRBV19 and TRBJ1-5; 9 nucleotides align to TRBD1. J was trimmed by 1 base and V by 6 bases; bases with no gene match: 13. This CDR3 has 18 amino acids. The germline CDR1 and CDR2 sequences are LNHDA and SQIVND (reference sequence). CDR3: CASRTSGTGRASNQPQHF. For the CDR3, the DNA is TGTGCCAGTAGAACTTCCGGGACAGGGAGGGCCAGCAATCAGCCCCAGCATTTT.

This chain uses TRBV29-1 with TRBJ2-1; D possibly corresponds to TRBD2 (5 bases). Per the germline V gene, CDR1 is SQVTM and CDR2 is ANQGSEA. The CDR3 consists of 13 residues. V lost 6 bases to trimming and J lost 2 bases, with 11 bases between them. DNA for the CDR3: TGCAGCGTCTTGACTACGCCCTACAATGAGCAGTTCTTC. It is translated as CSVLTTPYNEQFF.

This chain connects TRBV28 to TRBJ2-3, with 14 bases fitting TRBD2. CDR3 length: 17 amino acids. The J segment lost 3 bases and the V segment lost 4 bases, leaving 6 bases of the junction unmatched. Germline V lookup: CDR1 MDHEN, CDR2 SYDVKM. The CDR3: CASSSPGLAGATDTQYF. The CDR3 DNA is TGTGCCAGCAGTTCTCCGGGACTAGCGGGAGCTACAGATACGCAGTATTTT. Full variable domain (outside the CDR3, taken from reference TRBV28 and TRBJ2-3): DVKVTQSSRYLVKRTGEKVFLECVQDMDHENMFWYRQDPGLGLRLIYFSYDVKMKEKGDIPEGYSVSREKKERFSLILESASTNQTSMYLCASSSPGLAGATDTQYFGPGTRLTVL.

The rearrangement links TRBV7-8 to TRBJ2-1; 10 nucleotides line up with TRBD2. Trimming removed 4 bases from V and 3 bases from J; junction bases left unmatched: 3. The length of the CDR3 is 15 residues. The germline V gene has CDR1 SGHVS and CDR2 FQNEAQ. In DNA form, the CDR3 reads TGTGCCAGCAGCTGGAGCGGGGGGGTCTACAATGAGCAGTTCTTC. Encoded protein: CASSWSGGVYNEQFF.

A remark on this clone: Other DNA variants within this sample encode the same CDR3. The chain is built from TRBV27 and TRBJ2-5, with D possibly being TRBD2 (6 bases). Trimming pared 6 bases from V and 1 base from J, leaving 12 bases between. This CDR3 is 14 amino acids long. Per the germline V gene, CDR1 is MNHEY and CDR2 is SMNVEV (reference sequence). Here the CDR3 reads CASSQAGGQETQYF. CDR3 in DNA: TGTGCCAGCAGCCAAGCCGGGGGCCAAGAGACCCAGTACTTC.

This clone was found once. This chain joins TRBV18 and TRBJ2-5; 10 bases are a match to TRBD2. The CDR3 totals 16 residues. The germline V gene encodes CDR1 KGHSH and CDR2 LQKENI. V lost 2 bases, J lost 2 bases, and 5 bases stayed unmatched. CDR3 in amino acids: CASSPIASGGQETQYF. The DNA of the CDR3 is TGTGCCAGCTCACCAATTGCTAGCGGGGGTCAAGAGACCCAGTACTTC.

The CDR3 DNA is TGTGCCAGCAGTTTATCACTAGCGGGAGTTGGGACCGGGGAGCTGTTTTTT. It specifies CASSLSLAGVGTGELFF. The chain employs TRBV27 and TRBJ2-2, with 11 nucleotides matching TRBD2. With 0 bases clipped from V and 5 bases from J, the junction kept 5 bases outside the gene matches. Germline V gene lookup returns CDR1 MNHEY and CDR2 SMNVEV (reference sequence). CDR3 length: 17 amino acids.